This TCR beta chain emerged from a study of early T cells in non-severe SARS-CoV-2 infection. Study context: Sequencing was performed on bulk RNA from unsorted whole blood, leaving chains unpaired.

Study conclusions and caveats: In VDJdb matching, anti-spike CD8 responses were favored while private and CD4 specificities went missing.

The CDR3 extends over 16 amino acids. V dropped 0 bases and J dropped 1 base, with 9 bases sitting between them. The germline V gene encodes CDR1 SGHVS and CDR2 FQNEAQ. This clonotype was counted only a few times. The antigen remains unidentified. Unique molecular identifiers (one per individual cDNA molecule) were attached. TCRdb processed the 5' RACE reads anew with MiXCR; each CDR3 protein has one entry. The top ten clones hold roughly 1.2% of a sample with approximately 100,000 distinct CDR3 sequences, around 17% of them seen once. This clonotype was sampled from an adult who was a healthcare worker with PCR-confirmed SARS-CoV-2 infection or an uninfected control (not recorded which). The specimen sequenced was whole blood. The chain employs TRBV7-8 and TRBJ2-2; the D gene could be TRBD1 or TRBD2 (5 bases each). CDR3 bases: TGTGCCAGCAGCTTAGCCGGGACCTTGAACACCGGGGAGCTGTTTTTT. It yields the protein CASSLAGTLNTGELFF.